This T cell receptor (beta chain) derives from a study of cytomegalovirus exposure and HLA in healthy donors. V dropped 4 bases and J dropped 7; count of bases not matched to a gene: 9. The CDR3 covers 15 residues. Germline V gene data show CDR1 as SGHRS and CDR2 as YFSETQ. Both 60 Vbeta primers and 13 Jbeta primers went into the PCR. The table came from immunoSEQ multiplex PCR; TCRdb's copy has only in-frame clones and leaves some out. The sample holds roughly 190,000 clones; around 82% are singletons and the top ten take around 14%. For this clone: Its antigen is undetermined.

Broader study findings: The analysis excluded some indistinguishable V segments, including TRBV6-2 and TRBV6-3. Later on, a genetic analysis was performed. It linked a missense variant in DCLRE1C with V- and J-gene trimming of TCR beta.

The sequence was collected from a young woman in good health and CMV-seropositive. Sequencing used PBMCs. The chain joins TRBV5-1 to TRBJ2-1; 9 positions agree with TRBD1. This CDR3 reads CASSPGTGYENEQFF. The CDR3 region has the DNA TGCGCCAGCAGCCCTGGGACAGGGTATGAAAATGAGCAGTTCTTC. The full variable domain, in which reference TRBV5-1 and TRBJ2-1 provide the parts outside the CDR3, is KAGVTQTPRYLIKTRGQQVTLSCSPISGHRSVSWYQQTPGQGLQFLFEYFSETQRNKGNFPGRFSGRQFSNSRSEMNVSTLELGDSALYLCASSPGTGYENEQFFGPGTRLTVL.